This T cell receptor (beta chain) was found in a study of cytomegalovirus exposure and HLA in healthy donors. At the level of the study: Clustering assigned approximately 79% of the approximately 400 genotyped donors to the Caucasian-associated ancestry cluster.

The PCR ran on 60 Vbeta and 13 Jbeta primers. Sequenced by immunoSEQ multiplex PCR; TCRdb stores in-frame clones only, minus some. The sample lists approximately 160,000 clones, around 67% seen once, with 4% to 5.5% in the top ten. This clone was seen a few times. The CDR3 has 15 residues. CDR1 and CDR2 (germline): SEHNR, FQNEAQ (reference sequence). Losses at the gene ends were 5 bases for V and 2 bases for J; bases not matched to a gene: 8. This clonotype was sampled from a woman younger than 35 in good health and CMV-seropositive. J is TRBJ2-5 and V is TRBV7-9, with 7 positions matching TRBD1. The sequenced sample was PBMCs. The CDR3: CASSQPWTGQETQYF. CDR3 bases: TGTGCCAGCAGCCAGCCCTGGACAGGACAAGAGACCCAGTACTTC.